Here is one T cell receptor beta chain with its context. Antigen specificity is unknown. Trimming cost V 5 bases and J 3 bases, with 16 bases left between them. Per germline, CDR1 SGHAT and CDR2 FQNNGV. This CDR3 has 15 residues. Here immunoSEQ multiplex PCR was the method, and the copy in TCRdb shows in-frame clones only, minus some. The sample has under 2.5 million clones; 85% to 95% are singletons. This specimen belongs to a study of shared clonotypes between healthy human individuals. Overall study findings and caveats: How much donors shared clonotypes was expected to be affected by sequencing depth. The genetic and exposure-history diversity represented was limited by few donors. The four-donor shared clonotypes exceeded non-shared clonotypes in generation probability, with non-shared ones scoring lower.

Material for sequencing was naive CD4+ T cells from PBMCs. The subset was: CD45RA+ positively selected. The sequence was collected from a man between 18 and 29 years old in good health. Some clones in this sample may be carry-over from other donors' samples. This sequence joins TRBV11-2 and TRBJ1-1, with a possible D match to TRBD1 (5 bases). The DNA for the CDR3 is TGTGCCAGCAGCCGCGATGGGGCGATGTACACTGAAGCTTTCTTT. This translates into CASSRDGAMYTEAFF. Variable domain in full (rest from reference TRBV11-2 and TRBJ1-1): EAGVAQSPRYKIIEKRQSVAFWCNPISGHATLYWYQQILGQGPKLLIQFQNNGVVDDSQLPKDRFSAERLKGVDSTLKIQPAKLEDSAVYLCASSRDGAMYTEAFFGQGTRLTVV.